This is a list of T cell receptor beta chains from one sample in a study of breast tumors, draining lymph nodes, adjacent tissues. TCRdb re-called the multiplex PCR reads with MiXCR, one entry per CDR3 protein. The sample lists about 22,000 distinct CDR3 sequences; under 75% were seen once. The material sequenced was breast tumor tissue. These TCRs come from a female donor with breast cancer. Some clones in this sample may be carry-over from other donors' samples. Both conserved end residues are part of each CDR3. Each record gives: J gene, D gene, clone size, V gene, CDR3 protein, CDR3 DNA. A D gene is named only where the DNA matches it firmly. The size of a clone is reported for some rows only, either as once, few or many, or as a class for expanded clones.

>TRBJ1-5|NA|many|TRBV24-1
CAANRAGGPQHF
TGTGCCGCCAACAGGGCCGGAGGGCCCCAGCATTTT
>TRBJ1-1|NA|NA|TRBV7-9
CASSLSGGGTEAFF
TGTGCCAGCAGCTTAAGTGGGGGAGGTACTGAAGCTTTCTTT
>TRBJ1-6|NA|NA|TRBV2
CASSRTGDNSPLHF
TGTGCCAGCAGCCGAACAGGTGATAATTCACCCCTCCACTTT
>TRBJ1-5|NA|few|TRBV20-1
CSARDPEASQPQHF
TGCAGTGCTAGAGACCCCGAGGCCAGTCAGCCCCAGCATTTT
>TRBJ2-4|NA|many|TRBV18
CATGPSPNLDIQYF
TGTGCCACAGGACCCAGCCCGAACCTAGACATTCAGTACTTC
>TRBJ1-5|NA|NA|TRBV20-1
CSARVGISNQPQHF
TGCAGTGCTAGAGTGGGCATTAGCAATCAGCCCCAGCATTTT
>TRBJ2-3|NA|NA|TRBV29-1
CSTVGGDSTDTQYF
TGCAGCACTGTTGGAGGAGACAGCACAGATACGCAGTATTTT
>TRBJ1-5|NA|NA|TRBV19
CASSSWLGWDQPQHF
TGTGCCAGTAGTAGTTGGCTTGGGTGGGATCAGCCCCAGCATTTT
>TRBJ1-2|TRBD1|once|TRBV6-1
CASIPLLTGDGYTF
TGTGCCAGCATACCCCTTTTAACAGGGGACGGCTACACCTTC
>TRBJ2-7|NA|NA|TRBV5-1
CASSLGVVSTDEQYF
TGCGCCAGCAGCTTGGGGGTGGTGTCAACCGACGAGCAGTACTTC
>TRBJ1-2|NA|NA|TRBV6-1
CASSEAWGRGGHYGYTF
TGTGCCAGCAGTGAAGCCTGGGGCAGGGGTGGACACTATGGCTACACCTTC
>TRBJ2-7|TRBD1|NA|TRBV5-4
CASSRTGLSYEQYF
TGTGCCAGCAGCAGGACAGGGCTCTCCTACGAGCAGTACTTC
>TRBJ2-2|TRBD2|few|TRBV5-1
CASSRTSGGTYTGELFF
TGCGCCAGCAGCCGGACTAGCGGGGGGACCTACACCGGGGAGCTGTTTTTT
>TRBJ1-1|NA|NA|TRBV3-1
CASSPLGLTEAFF
TGTGCCAGCAGTCCCCTAGGGTTGACTGAAGCTTTCTTT
>TRBJ2-1|NA|NA|TRBV7-9
CASSPSDEQFF
TGTGCCAGCTCCCCCAGCGACGAGCAGTTCTTC
>TRBJ2-1|TRBD2|NA|TRBV20-1
CSAEPGLADYNEQFF
TGCAGTGCTGAGCCGGGACTAGCGGACTACAATGAGCAGTTCTTC
>TRBJ1-3|NA|NA|TRBV10-3
CAISDRGSGNTIYF
TGTGCCATCAGCGACCGGGGCTCTGGAAACACCATATATTTT
>TRBJ2-2|NA|many|TRBV29-1
CSVVRQLTGELFF
TGCAGCGTTGTGAGGCAACTCACCGGGGAGCTGTTTTTT
>TRBJ1-5|NA|NA|TRBV2
CASSEGWQPQHF
TGTGCCAGCAGCGAGGGTTGGCAGCCCCAGCATTTT
>TRBJ1-5|TRBD1|many|TRBV7-9
CASSPTGDQPQHF
TGTGCCAGCAGCCCGACAGGGGATCAGCCCCAGCATTTT
>TRBJ2-1|TRBD2|medium-sized|TRBV20-1
CSARGGASGKLEQFF
TGCAGTGCTAGAGGGGGGGCTAGCGGGAAGTTGGAGCAGTTCTTC
>TRBJ2-1|TRBD2|medium-sized|TRBV20-1
CSASGGSNSYNEQFF
TGCAGTGCTAGCGGCGGGAGTAATTCCTACAATGAGCAGTTCTTC
>TRBJ2-3|TRBD1|NA|TRBV25-1
CASSGFTGQGTDTQYF
TGTGCCAGCAGTGGATTTACGGGACAGGGCACAGATACGCAGTATTTT
>TRBJ1-2|TRBD1|medium-sized|TRBV15
CATSKGTGLNYGYTF
TGTGCCACCAGCAAAGGGACAGGACTTAACTATGGCTACACCTTC
>TRBJ1-2|NA|NA|TRBV5-1
CASSLTPGAGAGGYTF
TGCGCCAGCAGCTTGACCCCAGGAGCAGGGGCAGGTGGCTACACCTTC
>TRBJ2-1|NA|NA|TRBV2
CASSLLAGRNEQFF
TGTGCCAGCAGTCTCCTGGCGGGGCGAAATGAGCAGTTCTTC
>TRBJ2-7|NA|many|TRBV29-1
CSVEGRDGLSYEQYF
TGCAGCGTTGAAGGGCGGGACGGCCTCTCCTACGAGCAGTACTTC
>TRBJ2-7|TRBD1|once|TRBV12-3/TRBV12-4
CASSFEGQGSEQYF
TGTGCCAGCAGTTTCGAAGGACAGGGATCCGAGCAGTACTTC
>TRBJ1-6|TRBD1|NA|TRBV20-1
CSAKPIWTGVSPLHF
TGCAGTGCTAAACCGATATGGACAGGGGTTTCACCCCTCCACTTT
>TRBJ1-6|NA|NA|TRBV30
CAWSRGRENSPLHF
TGTGCCTGGAGCCGAGGCAGGGAGAATTCACCCCTCCACTTT
>TRBJ2-7|NA|many|TRBV18
CASSPQSGATYEQYF
TGTGCCAGCTCACCACAGAGCGGCGCTACCTACGAGCAGTACTTC
>TRBJ2-3|TRBD2|NA|TRBV20-1
CSAQTSGGSHTQYF
TGCAGTGCTCAGACTAGCGGGGGATCCCATACGCAGTATTTT
>TRBJ2-7|NA|NA|TRBV5-1
CASSLVSGMSEQYF
TGCGCCAGCAGCTTGGTATCAGGGATGAGCGAGCAGTACTTC
>TRBJ1-2|NA|NA|TRBV29-1
CSVEDLQGKNYGYTF
TGCAGCGTTGAAGATTTGCAGGGAAAAAACTATGGCTACACCTTC
>TRBJ2-1|TRBD2|NA|TRBV4-1
CASSPYPSGDPSRFF
TGCGCCAGCAGCCCCTATCCTAGCGGGGACCCGAGTCGGTTCTTC
>TRBJ2-1|NA|NA|TRBV25-1
CASSDLGRGSSYNEQFF
TGTGCCAGCAGTGACCTTGGCCGGGGCTCCTCCTACAATGAGCAGTTCTTC
>TRBJ2-2|NA|once|TRBV7-9
CASSPARSTTGELFF
TGTGCCAGCAGCCCCGCCCGAAGTACCACCGGGGAGCTGTTTTTT
>TRBJ2-3|TRBD1|NA|TRBV24-1
CATSDGTASYTDTQYF
TGTGCCACCAGTGATGGGACAGCCAGTTACACAGATACGCAGTATTTT
>TRBJ2-1|NA|many|TRBV30
CAWSSGRGNYNEQFF
TGTGCCTGGAGCTCCGGACGCGGGAACTACAATGAGCAGTTCTTC
>TRBJ2-5|NA|NA|TRBV20-1
CSAPPPTRVGETQYF
TGCAGTGCCCCACCCCCAACTAGAGTGGGAGAGACCCAGTACTTC
>TRBJ2-2|NA|many|TRBV11-3
CASSLGLNTGELFF
TGTGCCAGCAGCTTGGGACTGAACACCGGGGAGCTGTTTTTT
>TRBJ1-1|NA|many|TRBV2
CASSDLEGAEAFF
TGTGCCAGCAGTGACCTCGAGGGCGCTGAAGCTTTCTTT
>TRBJ2-5|TRBD2|NA|TRBV12-3/TRBV12-4
CASSLRRESWETQYF
TGTGCCAGCAGTTTACGGCGGGAGAGTTGGGAGACCCAGTACTTC
>TRBJ1-4|TRBD1|NA|TRBV7-9
CASSLTSGTGDEKLFF
TGTGCCAGCAGCCTAACCTCCGGGACAGGGGATGAAAAACTGTTTTTT
>TRBJ2-5|TRBD2|many|TRBV7-9
CASSPQTSGRGQEPQYF
TGTGCCAGCAGCCCCCAGACTAGCGGGAGGGGGCAAGAGCCCCAGTACTTC
>TRBJ2-2|NA|NA|TRBV2
CASISPNTSSGELFF
TGTGCCAGCATTTCTCCTAATACCAGCAGTGGGGAGCTGTTTTTT
>TRBJ1-3|TRBD1|once|TRBV12-3/TRBV12-4
CASRGGQGLSGNTIYF
TGTGCCAGCAGGGGCGGACAGGGTCTCTCTGGAAACACCATATATTTT
>TRBJ2-3|NA|NA|TRBV2
CASSDLGTDTQYF
TGTGCCAGCAGTGACTTAGGCACAGATACGCAGTATTTT
>TRBJ2-7|NA|medium-sized|TRBV5-1
CAPFKGRRVEQYF
TGCGCCCCCTTCAAGGGCAGACGAGTCGAGCAGTACTTC
>TRBJ1-1|NA|many|TRBV7-3
CASSLLGRNTEAFF
TGTGCCAGCAGCCTCCTGGGGAGGAACACTGAAGCTTTCTTT
>TRBJ2-7|NA|many|TRBV5-5
CASSPDVAEQYF
TGTGCCAGCAGCCCGGACGTCGCCGAGCAGTACTTC
>TRBJ2-1|NA|NA|TRBV12-3/TRBV12-4
CASSLDLQVNEQFF
TGTGCCAGCAGCTTAGATCTCCAGGTCAATGAGCAGTTCTTC
>TRBJ1-5|NA|NA|TRBV2
CASKDRKWEQPQHF
TGTGCCAGCAAGGACCGTAAATGGGAGCAGCCCCAGCATTTT